The 14 T cell receptor beta chains below all came from one sample that was sequenced in a study of blood T cell repertoires in COVID-19. Generated by immunoSEQ multiplex PCR, the TCRdb table keeps only in-frame clones and is missing some. Of about 140,000 clones in the sample, about 80% are singletons; the top ten hold roughly 1.4%. The sample taken for sequencing was peripheral blood. The receptors come from a human donor in a cohort sampled during active COVID-19.

The chain is built from TRBV6-5 and TRBJ2-7, with D unresolved. The V end was cut by 8 bases, the J end by 3 bases, with 17 bases between. Germline V CDR1 and CDR2: MNHEY, SVGAGI. The CDR3 has 14 amino acids. CDR3 in amino acids: CASLTPTAYYEQYF. CDR3 in DNA: TGTGCCAGCTTGACTCCGACTGCATACTACGAGCAGTACTTC.

This clone has more than one count but fewer than ten. The chain carries TRBV2 and TRBJ2-5; 8 bases agree with TRBD2. The CDR3 length is 15 residues. Germline-derived CDR1 and CDR2 are SNHLY and FYNNEI. V lost 6 bases, J lost 2 bases, and 8 bases stayed unmatched. CDR3 amino acids: CASSPRTSPQETQYF. The CDR3 DNA reads as TGTGCCAGCAGCCCTCGGACTAGCCCACAAGAGACCCAGTACTTC.

V gene TRBV9 combines with J gene TRBJ1-2, with 12 bases that match TRBD1. CDR3 size: 17 residues. Germline-derived CDR1 and CDR2 are SGDLS and YYNGEE. V lost 4 bases to trimming and J lost 4 bases; unmatched junction nucleotides: 11. The CDR3 sequence: CASSSSRDRGLAYGYTF. CDR3 DNA: TGTGCCAGCAGCTCGTCCCGGGACAGGGGGCTAGCCTATGGCTACACCTTC.

This chain connects TRBV4-1 to TRBJ1-2, with 10 bases aligning to TRBD1. CDR3 size: 16 residues. The germline gives CDR1 MGHRA, CDR2 YSYEKL. Unmatched junction bases numbered 17, after V lost 6 bases and J lost 10 bases. The chain's CDR3 is CASRPTLDRGRVDYTF. In DNA, the CDR3 is TGCGCCAGCAGACCCACCCTCGACAGGGGGCGAGTGGACTACACCTTC.

This chain links TRBV9 with TRBJ2-1; TRBD1 agrees at 10 bases. With V trimmed by 6 bases and J by 5 bases, 11 bases remained unmatched. The CDR3 spans 16 residues. Germline values: CDR1 SGDLS, CDR2 YYNGEE. In nucleotides, the CDR3 is TGTGCCAGCACCAAGAGAGGGACAGGGGACCACAATGAGCAGTTCTTC. This codes for CASTKRGTGDHNEQFF.

The chain has TRBV21-1 and TRBJ2-2; no check of the table's D call, TRBD2, against the DNA was made. TRBV21-1 constitutes a pseudogene. This CDR3 region has 20 residues. The CDR3 nucleotides read TGTGCCAGCAGCAAAGCGCAGACTAGCGGGAGAGCCTGGAGGACCGGGGAGCTGTTTTTT. Its translation is CASSKAQTSGRAWRTGELFF.

The V and J genes are TRBV28 and TRBJ2-3; TRBD1 agrees at 8 bases. Trimming took 6 bases from V and 4 from J; bases not matched to a gene: 6. The CDR3 sequence is 14 residues long. The V gene's germline CDR1 is MDHEN and CDR2 SYDVKM. The CDR3 reads CASSPTGAADTQYF. CDR3 DNA sequence: TGTGCCAGCAGCCCGACAGGGGCTGCAGATACGCAGTATTTT.

The chain couples TRBV3-1 (or the pseudogene TRBV3-2) to TRBJ2-7, with 12 bases fitting TRBD2. V was clipped by 5 bases and J by 6 bases; unmatched bases: 8. The CDR3 is 15 amino acids. Germline assignment: CDR1 LGHDT and CDR2 YNNKEL (reference sequence). The DNA of the CDR3 is TGTGCCAGCAGCTCGCATAGACTAGCGGGAGCCGAGCAGTACTTC. Amino acid sequence: CASSSHRLAGAEQYF.

The chain couples TRBV28 to TRBJ2-3; the match to TRBD2 covers 8 bases. The CDR3 totals 17 residues. Losses at the gene ends were 5 bases for V and 2 bases for J; bases not matched to a gene: 12. The germline V gene has CDR1 MDHEN and CDR2 SYDVKM. The CDR3 DNA reads TGTGCCAGCAGTCCCCTCGGGAGCGGGAGTGTCACAGATACGCAGTATTTT. Translation gives CASSPLGSGSVTDTQYF.

This clone was seen a handful of times. DNA of the CDR3: TGTGCCAGCAGCTTGAATAATGTCGGAGCCTACGAGCAGTACTTC. Translated: CASSLNNVGAYEQYF. The V and J genes are TRBV5-5 and TRBJ2-7; D uncertain. CDR1 and CDR2 (germline): SGHKS, YYEKEE (reference sequence). Trimming left V 1 base short and J 2 bases short, with 13 bases between. The CDR3 consists of 15 residues.

V usage is TRBV5-1 and J usage is TRBJ2-5; 9 nucleotides agree with TRBD1. Unmatched junction bases numbered 9, after V lost 1 base and J lost 5 bases. The CDR3 sequence is 16 residues long. Germline-derived CDR1 and CDR2 are SGHRS and YFSETQ. DNA for the CDR3: TGCGCCAGCAGCTTGAGCTCTCCCGGACAGGGGGAGACCCAGTACTTC. Encoded protein: CASSLSSPGQGETQYF. Using reference TRBV5-1 and TRBJ2-5 for the parts outside the CDR3, the full variable domain is KAGVTQTPRYLIKTRGQQVTLSCSPISGHRSVSWYQQTPGQGLQFLFEYFSETQRNKGNFPGRFSGRQFSNSRSEMNVSTLELGDSALYLCASSLSSPGQGETQYFGPGTRLLVL.

The chain couples TRBV28 to TRBJ2-3, with TRBD2 matching 9 bases. This CDR3 is 18 amino acids long. Germline CDR1 is MDHEN and CDR2 is SYDVKM. Losses at the gene ends were 3 bases for V and 2 bases for J; bases not matched to a gene: 12. This CDR3 is CASSLAFGSGSTTDTQYF. CDR3 bases: TGTGCCAGCAGTTTGGCCTTCGGTAGCGGGAGCACCACAGATACGCAGTATTTT.

The chain carries TRBV2 and TRBJ2-5; 7 bases match TRBD1. The CDR3 sequence is 14 residues long. Trimming removed 6 bases from V and 1 base from J; junction bases left unmatched: 5. The germline CDR1 and CDR2 sequences are SNHLY and FYNNEI. The CDR3 loop reads CASRLDRVQETQYF. The CDR3 nucleotides read TGTGCCAGCAGGCTAGACAGGGTCCAAGAGACCCAGTACTTC.

The J gene is TRBJ1-6, the V gene TRBV30, with TRBD1 as a possible D gene (5 bases). Trimming removed 2 bases from V and 10 bases from J, with 12 bases in between. The CDR3 covers 13 residues. Germline lookup yields CDR1 GTSNPN and CDR2 SVGIG (reference sequence). For the CDR3, the DNA is TGTGCCTGGAGTCCAGGGAACGAGTCACCCCTCCACTTT. Translated: CAWSPGNESPLHF. The full variable domain, completed using reference TRBV30 and TRBJ1-6, is SQTIHQWPATLVQPVGSPLSLECTVEGTSNPNLYWYRQAAGRGLQLLFYSVGIGQISSEVPQNLSASRPQDRQFILSSKKLLLSDSGFYLCAWSPGNESPLHFGNGTRLTVT.